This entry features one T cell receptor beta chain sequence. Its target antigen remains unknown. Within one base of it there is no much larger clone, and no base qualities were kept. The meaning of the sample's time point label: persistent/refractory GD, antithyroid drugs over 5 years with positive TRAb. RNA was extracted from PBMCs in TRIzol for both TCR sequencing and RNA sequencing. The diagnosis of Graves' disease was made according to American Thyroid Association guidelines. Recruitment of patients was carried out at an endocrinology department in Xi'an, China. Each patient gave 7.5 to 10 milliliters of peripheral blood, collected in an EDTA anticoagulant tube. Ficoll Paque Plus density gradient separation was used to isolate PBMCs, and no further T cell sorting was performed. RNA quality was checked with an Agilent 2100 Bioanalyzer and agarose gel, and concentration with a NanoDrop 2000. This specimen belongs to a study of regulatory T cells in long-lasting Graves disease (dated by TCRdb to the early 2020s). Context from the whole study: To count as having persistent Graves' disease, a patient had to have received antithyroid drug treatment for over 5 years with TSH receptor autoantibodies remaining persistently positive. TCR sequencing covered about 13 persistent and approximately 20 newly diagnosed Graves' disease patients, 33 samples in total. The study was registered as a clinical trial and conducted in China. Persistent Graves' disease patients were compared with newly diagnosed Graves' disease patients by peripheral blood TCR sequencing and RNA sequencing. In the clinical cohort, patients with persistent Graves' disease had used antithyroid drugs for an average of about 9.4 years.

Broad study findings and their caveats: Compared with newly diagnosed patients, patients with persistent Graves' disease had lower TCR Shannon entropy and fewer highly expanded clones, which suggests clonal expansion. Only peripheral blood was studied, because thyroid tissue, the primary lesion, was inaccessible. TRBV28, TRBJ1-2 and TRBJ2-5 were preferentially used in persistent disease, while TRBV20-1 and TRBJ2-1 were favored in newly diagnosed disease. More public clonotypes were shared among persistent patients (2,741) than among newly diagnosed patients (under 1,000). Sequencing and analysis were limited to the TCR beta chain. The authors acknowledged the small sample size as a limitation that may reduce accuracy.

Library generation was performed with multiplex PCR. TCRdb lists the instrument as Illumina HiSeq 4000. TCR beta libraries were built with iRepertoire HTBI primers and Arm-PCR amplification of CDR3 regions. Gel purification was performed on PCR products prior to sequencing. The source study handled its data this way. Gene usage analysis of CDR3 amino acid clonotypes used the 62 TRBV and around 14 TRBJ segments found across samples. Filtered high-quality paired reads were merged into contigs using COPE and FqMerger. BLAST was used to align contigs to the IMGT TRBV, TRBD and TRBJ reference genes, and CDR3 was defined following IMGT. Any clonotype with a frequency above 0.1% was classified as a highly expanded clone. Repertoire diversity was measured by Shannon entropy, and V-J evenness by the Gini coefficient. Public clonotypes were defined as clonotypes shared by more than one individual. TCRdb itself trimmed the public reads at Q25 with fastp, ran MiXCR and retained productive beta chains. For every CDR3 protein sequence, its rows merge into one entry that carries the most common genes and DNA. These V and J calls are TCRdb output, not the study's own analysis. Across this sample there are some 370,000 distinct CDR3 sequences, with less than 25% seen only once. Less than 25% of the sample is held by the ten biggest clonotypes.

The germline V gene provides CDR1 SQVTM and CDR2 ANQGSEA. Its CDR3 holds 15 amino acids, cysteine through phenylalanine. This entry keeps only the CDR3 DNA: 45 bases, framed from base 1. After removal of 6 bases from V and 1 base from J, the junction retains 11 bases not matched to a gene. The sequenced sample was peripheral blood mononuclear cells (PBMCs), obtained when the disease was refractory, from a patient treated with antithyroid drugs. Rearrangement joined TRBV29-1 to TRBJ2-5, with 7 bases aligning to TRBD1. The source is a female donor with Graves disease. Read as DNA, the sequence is TGCAGCGTCCCCCCCCCACAGGGGTCCCAAGAGACCCAGTACTTC. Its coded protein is CSVPPPQGSQETQYF.